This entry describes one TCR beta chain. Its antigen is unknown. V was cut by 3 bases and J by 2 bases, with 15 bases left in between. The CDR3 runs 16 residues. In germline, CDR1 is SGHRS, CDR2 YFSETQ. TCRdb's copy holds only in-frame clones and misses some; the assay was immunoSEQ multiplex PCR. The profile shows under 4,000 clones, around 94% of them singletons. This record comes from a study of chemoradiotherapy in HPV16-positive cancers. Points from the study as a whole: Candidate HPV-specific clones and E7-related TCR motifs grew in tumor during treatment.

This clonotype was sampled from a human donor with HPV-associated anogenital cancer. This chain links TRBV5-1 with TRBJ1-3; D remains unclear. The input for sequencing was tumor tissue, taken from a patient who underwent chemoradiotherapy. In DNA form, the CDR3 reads TGCGCCAGCAGCTCCTCGGGGAGTGTGACTGGAAACACCATATATTTT. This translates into CASSSSGSVTGNTIYF.